This TCR beta chain is from a study of spatial heterogeneity in lung cancer (dated by TCRdb to between 2018 and 2021). With regard to the full study: Beta-chain transcripts were consistently detected in greater numbers than alpha-chain transcripts, which likely reflected higher beta-chain transcript abundance. In the raw uncorrected reads, each unique combination of TCR and UMI appeared on average more than ten times. In non-small cell lung cancer, the study made a quantitative comparison of TCR alpha and beta repertoires among multiple tumor regions, matched nontumor lung and blood. The study linked features of the TCR repertoire to counts of nonsynonymous mutations, which were determined by whole-exome sequencing of tumor tissue. Both alpha and beta chains were TCR-sequenced in approximately 200 tumor regions, around 64 matched nontumor lung samples and some 50 PBMC samples obtained at surgery. Broader findings and caveats from the paper: Ubiquitous expanded tumor TCRs were detected in blood more often at tumor resection than at routine follow-up. Confirming at a functional level the hypothesis that regional TCRs recognize regional mutations was considered to require additional single-cell paired TCR alpha and beta sequencing.

The time point label, read with the paper, signifies: sample taken at primary tumor resection. For TCR sequencing, whole RNA was extracted from tumor and nontumor lung tissue, or from cryopreserved PBMC samples, and no cell sorting was done. Samples were obtained from about 69 patients with early-stage, untreated non-small cell lung cancer from the lung TRACERx cohort. Only patients with enough RNA available from two or more tumor regions were chosen for TCR sequencing. This clonotype turned up a few times. Its antigen is not yet known. No much larger clonotype is one base removed from it; base qualities were not supplied. The library was obtained by 5' RACE. The instrument was a NextSeq 500. The TCR library protocol attached a unique molecular identifier to each TCR cDNA molecule to allow correction of PCR and sequencing errors. Per the original workflow: TCR identification, UMI-based error correction and CDR3 extraction were all carried out with Decombinator tools. Expanded TCRs were defined as those above a frequency of 2 per 1,000, corresponding to the top 1% of the tumor frequency distribution. Each repertoire was subsampled 100 times to 5,000 TCRs, after which Renyi diversity was computed with the R vegan package. To build CDR3 similarity networks, amino acid triplet string-kernel similarity was used, and CDR3s were connected when their pairwise similarity was above 0.82. The raw public data were reprocessed by TCRdb itself: fastp quality trimming at Q25, MiXCR clonotype calling, in-frame beta chains only. Entries are consolidated by CDR3 protein sequence, retaining the most common genes and DNA. The V and J calls were not made by the authors but by TCRdb's processing. The sample yields 60,000 to 65,000 distinct CDR3 sequences; roughly 7.9% were counted once. In total, the top ten clones hold about 16% of the sample.

V was cut back by 6 bases and J by 10 bases, leaving a gap of 13 bases between them. CDR1 and CDR2 (MNHEY, SVGAGI) derive from the germline V gene. Reading from cysteine to phenylalanine, the CDR3 counts 11 amino acids. Left in the record is the CDR3 DNA by itself, 33 bases read in frame from the first base. The receptor was isolated from a female donor with early-stage non-small cell lung cancer. The sequencing here drew on PBMCs, taken at surgery. The chain is made from TRBV6-5 and TRBJ2-7, with a tentative D gene TRBD1 over 5 matching bases. The CDR3 loop reads CASSKGRAQYF. The sequenced DNA: TGTGCCAGCAGCAAAGGCAGGGCCCAGTACTTC.